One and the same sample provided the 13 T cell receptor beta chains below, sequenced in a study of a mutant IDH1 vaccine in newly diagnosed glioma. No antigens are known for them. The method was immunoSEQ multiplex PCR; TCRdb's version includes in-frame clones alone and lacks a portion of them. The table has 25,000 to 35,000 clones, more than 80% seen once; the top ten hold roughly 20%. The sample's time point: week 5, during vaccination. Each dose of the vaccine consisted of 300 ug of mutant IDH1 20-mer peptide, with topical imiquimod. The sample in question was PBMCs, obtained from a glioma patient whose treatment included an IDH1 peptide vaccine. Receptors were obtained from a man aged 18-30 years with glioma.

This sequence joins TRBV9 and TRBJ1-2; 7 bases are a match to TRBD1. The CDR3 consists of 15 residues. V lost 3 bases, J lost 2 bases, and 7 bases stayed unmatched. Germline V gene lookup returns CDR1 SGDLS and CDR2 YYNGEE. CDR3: CASSGGQTQNYGYTF. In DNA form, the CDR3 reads TGTGCCAGCAGCGGGGGACAGACCCAAAACTATGGCTACACCTTC.

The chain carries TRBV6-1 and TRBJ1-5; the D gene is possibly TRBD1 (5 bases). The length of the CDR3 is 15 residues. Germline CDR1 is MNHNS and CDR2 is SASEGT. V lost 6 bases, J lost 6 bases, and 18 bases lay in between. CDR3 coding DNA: TGTGCCAGCAGATCAGGGATCCCGGTAGCTCAGCCCCAGCATTTT. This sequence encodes CASRSGIPVAQPQHF.

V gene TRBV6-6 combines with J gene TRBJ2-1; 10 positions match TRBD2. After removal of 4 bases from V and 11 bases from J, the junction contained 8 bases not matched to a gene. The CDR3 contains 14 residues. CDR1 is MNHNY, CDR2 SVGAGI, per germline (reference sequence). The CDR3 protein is CASSLGLAGDQQFF. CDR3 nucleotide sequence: TGTGCCAGCAGTTTGGGGCTAGCGGGAGATCAGCAGTTCTTC.

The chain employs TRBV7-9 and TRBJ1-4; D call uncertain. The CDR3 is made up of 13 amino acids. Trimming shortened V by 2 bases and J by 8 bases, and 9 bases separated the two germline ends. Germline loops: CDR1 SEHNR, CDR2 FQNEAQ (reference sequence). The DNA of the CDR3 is TGTGCCAGCAGCTTATCCGGGGTCGAAAAACTGTTTTTT. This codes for CASSLSGVEKLFF.

The CDR3 here is CASGYGPLNTEAFF. The CDR3 nucleotides read TGTGCCAGTGGCTACGGGCCATTGAACACTGAAGCTTTCTTT. The chain uses TRBV19 and TRBJ1-1; D uncertain. The CDR3 loop spans 14 amino acids. Trimming removed 8 bases at V and 0 bases at J, with 13 bases between. The germline V gene encodes CDR1 LNHDA and CDR2 SQIVND (reference sequence).

CDR3 nucleotide sequence: TGTGCCAGTAACCAGGCGCCGAACACCGGGGAGCTGTTTTTT. Translation: CASNQAPNTGELFF. The chain combines TRBV19 with TRBJ2-2; D uncertain. Trimming removed 7 bases at V and 0 bases at J, with 9 bases between. The CDR3 runs 14 residues. CDR1 is LNHDA and CDR2 is SQIVND in the germline V gene (reference sequence).

CDR3 sequence: CASRATENYGYTF. CDR3 DNA sequence: TGTGCCAGCAGGGCTACAGAAAACTATGGCTACACCTTC. The genes are TRBV7-9 and TRBJ1-2; D ambiguous. The length of the CDR3 is 13 residues. Deletions cut 6 bases from V and 2 bases from J, with 10 bases between. Germline V gene sequence: CDR1 SEHNR, CDR2 FQNEAQ (reference sequence). The full variable domain, in which reference TRBV7-9 and TRBJ1-2 provide the parts outside the CDR3, is DTGVSQNPRHKITKRGQNVTFRCDPISEHNRLYWYRQTLGQGPEFLTYFQNEAQLEKSRLLSDRFSAERPKGSFSTLEIQRTEQGDSAMYLCASRATENYGYTFGSGTRLTVV.

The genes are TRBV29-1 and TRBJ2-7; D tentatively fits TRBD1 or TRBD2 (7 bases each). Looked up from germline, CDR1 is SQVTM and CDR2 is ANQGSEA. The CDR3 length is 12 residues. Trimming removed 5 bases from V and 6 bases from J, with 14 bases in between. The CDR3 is CSVRQGGGEQYF. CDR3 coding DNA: TGCAGCGTTCGACAGGGCGGGGGCGAGCAGTACTTC.

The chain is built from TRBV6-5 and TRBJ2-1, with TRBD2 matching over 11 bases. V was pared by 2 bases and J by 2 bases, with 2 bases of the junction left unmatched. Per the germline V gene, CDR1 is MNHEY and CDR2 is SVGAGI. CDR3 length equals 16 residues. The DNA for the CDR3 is TGTGCCAGCAGTTACACACTAGCGGGAGCCTACAATGAGCAGTTCTTC. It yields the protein CASSYTLAGAYNEQFF.

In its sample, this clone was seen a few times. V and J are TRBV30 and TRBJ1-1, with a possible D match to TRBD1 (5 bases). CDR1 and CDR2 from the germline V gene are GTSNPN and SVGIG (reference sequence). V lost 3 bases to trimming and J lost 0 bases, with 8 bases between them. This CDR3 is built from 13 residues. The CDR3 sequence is CAWRRQMNTEAFF. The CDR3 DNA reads TGTGCCTGGAGAAGACAGATGAACACTGAAGCTTTCTTT. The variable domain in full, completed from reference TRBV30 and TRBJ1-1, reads SQTIHQWPATLVQPVGSPLSLECTVEGTSNPNLYWYRQAAGRGLQLLFYSVGIGQISSEVPQNLSASRPQDRQFILSSKKLLLSDSGFYLCAWRRQMNTEAFFGQGTRLTVV.

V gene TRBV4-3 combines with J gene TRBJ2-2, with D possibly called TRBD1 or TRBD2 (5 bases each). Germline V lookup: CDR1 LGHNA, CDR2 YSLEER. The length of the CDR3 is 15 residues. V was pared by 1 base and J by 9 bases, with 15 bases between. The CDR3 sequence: CASSQGGPSVRELFF. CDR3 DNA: TGCGCCAGCAGCCAAGGGGGACCGTCCGTCCGGGAGCTGTTTTTT.

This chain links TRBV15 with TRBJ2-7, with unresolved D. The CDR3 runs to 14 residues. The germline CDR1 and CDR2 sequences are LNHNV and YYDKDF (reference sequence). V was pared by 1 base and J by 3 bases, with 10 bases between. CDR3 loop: CATSRVFQDYEQYF. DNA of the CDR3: TGTGCCACCAGCAGAGTATTCCAGGACTACGAGCAGTACTTC.

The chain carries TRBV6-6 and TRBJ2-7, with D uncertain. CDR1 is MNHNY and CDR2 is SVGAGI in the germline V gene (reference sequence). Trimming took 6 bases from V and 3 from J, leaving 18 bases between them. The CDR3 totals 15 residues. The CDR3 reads CASSLEETVRYEQYF. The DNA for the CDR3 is TGTGCCAGCAGCCTCGAGGAAACAGTGCGCTACGAGCAGTACTTC.